This paragraph reports one T cell receptor (beta chain). These data come from a study of blood T cell repertoires in COVID-19. Turning to the study itself: Some COVID-19 samples were acute and others convalescent; all came from the United States, Italy and Spain. Sample material is recorded as cDNA or gDNA derived from T cells, B-cell-depleted T cells, or PBMCs.

In germline, CDR1 is MNHEY, CDR2 SVGAGI. Trimming left V 6 bases short and J 1 base short, with 12 bases between. The CDR3 spans 14 residues. In the source study's methods: Estimated nucleated cell counts came from reference gene primer amplification. The table came from immunoSEQ multiplex PCR; TCRdb's copy has only in-frame clones and leaves some out. Clonal size and the V and J genes are those of that table, whereas D and trimming came from the DNA. Of some 110,000 clones in the sample, roughly 90% were seen once. The chain is built from TRBV6-5 and TRBJ1-1; D is undetermined. The sequencing sample was made of peripheral blood. The receptor was derived from a man between 40 and 49 years old with acute or convalescent COVID-19. The CDR3 spells CASRETMKNTEAFF. The CDR3 coding sequence is TGTGCCAGCAGGGAGACGATGAAGAACACTGAAGCTTTCTTT.